What follows describes a single TCR beta chain. This sequence may be a read error, since a much larger clone differs from it by one base. This entry comes from a study of metastatic and nonmetastatic thyroid tumors. With 6 bases removed from V and 4 bases from J, the gap between germline ends came to 5 bases. The CDR3 is 10 amino acids. CDR1 is DFQATT, CDR2 SNEGSKA, per germline (reference sequence). Each patient went into thyroid surgery without having received any treatment. Original data processing: The study took CDR3 differences across clinicopathological groups and made a distant-metastasis classifier for papillary thyroid cancer from them. TCRdb re-clonotyped the PCR reads via MiXCR. TCRdb, rather than the study authors, made the V and J calls. Here the sample spans tens of thousands of clones, more than 20% being singletons.

The TCR comes from a female donor with papillary thyroid cancer or a benign thyroid nodule (not recorded which). Some clones in this sample may be carry-over from other donors' samples. This chain uses TRBV20-1 with TRBJ2-3; D call uncertain. Sample: blood. CDR3 amino acids: CSATSDTQYF. DNA for the CDR3: TGCAGTGCCACCTCAGATACGCAGTATTTT.